The clone carrying this T cell receptor (beta chain) was found a few times. Its antigen remains unidentified. The data were obtained in a study of human T cells and chemical hapten exposure. Whole-study findings and limits: Healthy people's immune response may differ from that of the donors, who had alopecia.

Time point indicated: pre-sensitization, week 0. Treatment indicated: therapeutic diphenylcyclopropenone sensitization with weekly scalp DPC. In the library, unique molecular identifiers were attached to individual cDNA molecules. TCRdb passed the RACE reads through MiXCR, listing each CDR3 protein once. The profile shows 250,000 or so distinct CDR3 sequences, around 7.7% of them singletons. CDR1 is DFQATT, CDR2 SNEGSKA, per germline (reference sequence). Trimming took off 3 bases at V and 4 bases at J, with 16 bases between the two ends. There are 15 residues in the CDR3. Specimen: whole blood, collected in connection with sensitization to the hapten diphenylcyclopropenone (DPC). The sequence was obtained from a man between 18 and 29 years old with alopecia areata. Some clones in this sample may be carry-over from other donors' samples. The genes are TRBV20-1 and TRBJ2-1; D possibly matches TRBD1 or TRBD2 (5 bases each). The CDR3 DNA follows: TGCAGTGCTAGTGCAGGGAGACGAACTTACAATGAGCAGTTCTTC. This sequence encodes CSASAGRRTYNEQFF.